The present TCR beta chain was sequenced within a study of blood T cell repertoires in COVID-19. This clone was observed a single time. TCRdb's copy holds only in-frame clones and misses some; the assay was immunoSEQ multiplex PCR. Of a few hundred thousand clones listed, approximately 83% were seen once; the top ten hold roughly 1.9%. CDR1 and CDR2 (germline): KGHSH, LQKENI. The CDR3 runs to 17 residues. The J segment lost 3 bases and the V segment lost 4 bases, leaving 13 bases of the junction unmatched. The sequenced sample consisted of peripheral blood. The origin of this receptor is a woman in her 30s who had recovered from COVID-19. The V and J genes are TRBV18 and TRBJ1-2; the match to TRBD1 covers 8 bases. DNA of the CDR3: TGTGCCAGCTCACGAGACATCAGGACAGGGCACGACTATGGCTACACCTTC. Its protein product is CASSRDIRTGHDYGYTF.